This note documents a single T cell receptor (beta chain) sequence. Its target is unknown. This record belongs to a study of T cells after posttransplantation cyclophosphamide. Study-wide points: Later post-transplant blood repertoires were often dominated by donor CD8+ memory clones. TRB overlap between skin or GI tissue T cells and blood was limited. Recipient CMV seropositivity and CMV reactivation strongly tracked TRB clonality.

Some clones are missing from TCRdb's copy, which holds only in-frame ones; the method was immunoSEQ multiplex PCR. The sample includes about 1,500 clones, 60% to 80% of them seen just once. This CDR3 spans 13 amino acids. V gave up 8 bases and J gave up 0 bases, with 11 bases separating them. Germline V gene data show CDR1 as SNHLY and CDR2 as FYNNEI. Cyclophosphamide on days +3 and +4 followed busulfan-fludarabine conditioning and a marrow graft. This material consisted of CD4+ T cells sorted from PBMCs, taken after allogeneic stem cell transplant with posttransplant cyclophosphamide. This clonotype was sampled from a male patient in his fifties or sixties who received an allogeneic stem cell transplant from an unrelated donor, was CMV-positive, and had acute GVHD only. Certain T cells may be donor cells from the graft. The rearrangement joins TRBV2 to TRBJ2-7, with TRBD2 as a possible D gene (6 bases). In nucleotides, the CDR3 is TGTGCCAGCGGGGAGGTTTTCTCCTACGAGCAGTACTTC. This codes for CASGEVFSYEQYF.